The entry that follows covers one T cell receptor beta chain sequence. Its antigen is still unknown. TCRdb re-analysed the RT-PCR reads in MiXCR, keeping a single row per CDR3 protein. The repertoire holds hundreds of thousands of distinct CDR3 sequences, about 15% seen once, with less than 4% in the top ten. The data belong to a study of response to subunit inactivated influenza vaccine. Study conclusions and caveats: After each seasonal influenza vaccination, few new T cells are recruited, the authors suggested.

Trimming left V 5 bases short and J 3 bases short, with 17 bases between. CDR3 length: 15 amino acids. CDR1 is SGHAT, CDR2 FQNNGV, per germline. This clonotype was sampled from a man aged 50 to 69 who received an inactivated influenza vaccine. This chain connects TRBV11-2 to TRBJ2-7; D ambiguous. This specimen was CD4+ T cells sorted from PBMCs, taken roughly 24 months after vaccination. CDR3 loop: CASSPVILLGYEQYF. CDR3 sequence (DNA): TGTGCCAGCAGCCCAGTAATCCTTCTGGGCTACGAGCAGTACTTC.